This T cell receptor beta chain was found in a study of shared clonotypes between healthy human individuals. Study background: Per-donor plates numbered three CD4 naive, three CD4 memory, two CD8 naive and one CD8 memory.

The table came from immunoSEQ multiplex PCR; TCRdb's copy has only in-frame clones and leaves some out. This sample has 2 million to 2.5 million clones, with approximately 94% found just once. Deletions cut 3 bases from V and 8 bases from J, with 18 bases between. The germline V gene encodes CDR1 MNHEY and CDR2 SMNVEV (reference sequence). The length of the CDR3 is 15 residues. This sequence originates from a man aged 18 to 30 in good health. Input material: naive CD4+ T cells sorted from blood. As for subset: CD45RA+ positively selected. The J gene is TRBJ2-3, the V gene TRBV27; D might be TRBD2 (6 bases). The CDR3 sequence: CASSFSREPLTTQYF. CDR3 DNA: TGTGCCAGCAGTTTTTCCCGGGAGCCGTTAACTACGCAGTATTTT.